Listed below are T cell receptor beta chains from one sample, sequenced in a study of blood T cell repertoires in COVID-19. Sequencing used immunoSEQ multiplex PCR; TCRdb keeps in-frame clones, though not all of them. The sample lists 30,000 to 45,000 clones, roughly 80% occurring once. Sequencing was performed on peripheral blood. These receptor sequences come from a man older than 75 with active or convalescent COVID-19. The CDR3 runs from the conserved cysteine through the conserved F or W.

V gene	J gene	CDR3 protein
TRBV6-2/TRBV6-3	TRBJ2-7	CASSRNRAGVSHEQYF
TRBV7-2	TRBJ1-4	CASSSGYSTNEKLFF
TRBV5-1	TRBJ1-5	CASSIYPTDSNQPQHF
TRBV6-5	TRBJ1-3	CASNRDKTRNTIYF
TRBV3-1/TRBV3-2	TRBJ1-2	CASSPWGGRDYGYTF
TRBV7-2	TRBJ2-5	CASSLAGLEWETQYF
TRBV6-5	TRBJ2-1	CASRTDRNNEQFF
TRBV10-3	TRBJ2-1	CAIANRGAGGGDEQFF
TRBV7-5	TRBJ2-3	CVSPFDGIIQWDTQYF
TRBV29-1	TRBJ1-2	CSVESVGYTF
TRBV2	TRBJ2-7	CASTRGVSYEQYF
TRBV19	TRBJ2-3	CASRTGTASPDTQYF
TRBV6-2/TRBV6-3	TRBJ1-5	CASSYRDTNQPQHF
TRBV7-6	TRBJ2-6	CASSLVLGQGASGANVLTF
TRBV29-1	TRBJ2-1	CSVAMVNEQFF
TRBV2	TRBJ1-1	CASSRRGGSTEAFF
TRBV6-5	TRBJ1-2	CASRNSGGASTF
TRBV5-1	TRBJ1-1	CASSLPLRGPYTEAFF
TRBV9	TRBJ2-2	CASSVGVTGGTGELFF
TRBV29-1	TRBJ2-3	CSAELGGRPDTQYF
TRBV10-3	TRBJ1-2	CAISPAGTGNGYTF
TRBV9	TRBJ2-5	CASSALEYGQETQYF
TRBV4-3	TRBJ2-1	CASSQDDAGGPGEQFF
TRBV5-1	TRBJ2-3	CASRELPGQGSTDTQYF
TRBV12-3/TRBV12-4	TRBJ1-2	CASSRDRAHGYTF
TRBV5-1	TRBJ2-7	CASSFDRGQGGEQYF
TRBV5-1	TRBJ1-2	CASSPDRALGGYTF
TRBV24-1	TRBJ1-2	CATSDPTVDHGYTF
TRBV7-8	TRBJ1-5	CASSPGRDQPQHF
TRBV11-3	TRBJ1-2	CASSLEGRQSNYGYTF
TRBV24-1	TRBJ2-1	CATSDPGQEQFF
TRBV19	TRBJ1-4	CASQGQGGNEKLFF
TRBV11-3	TRBJ2-1	CASSSGLAGGKEQFF
TRBV9	TRBJ2-3	CASHTGQGWTDTQYF
TRBV6-5	TRBJ1-1	CASSRGRTTEAFF
TRBV7-2	TRBJ2-7	CASRHGLGQAYEQYF
TRBV11-3	TRBJ2-7	CASSPASGVPTRQYF
TRBV2	TRBJ2-1	CASSDFSGVNEQFF
TRBV11-2	TRBJ2-2	CASSLRGTGDTGELFF
TRBV7-3	TRBJ2-2	CASSLGGTGELFF
TRBV19	TRBJ1-5	CASSDTGAGQPQHF
TRBV11-3	TRBJ2-7	CASSFSRYYEQYF
TRBV5-4	TRBJ2-5	CASSKGASGGQETQYF
TRBV10-3	TRBJ2-1	CAPQRGSSYNEQFF
TRBV7-7	TRBJ1-3	CASSTRHRSGNTIYF
TRBV19	TRBJ2-6	CASSMRGEAGANVLTF
TRBV5-1	TRBJ1-1	CASSREQGFNTEAFF
TRBV5-6	TRBJ1-6	CASSLLSGRGNSPLHF